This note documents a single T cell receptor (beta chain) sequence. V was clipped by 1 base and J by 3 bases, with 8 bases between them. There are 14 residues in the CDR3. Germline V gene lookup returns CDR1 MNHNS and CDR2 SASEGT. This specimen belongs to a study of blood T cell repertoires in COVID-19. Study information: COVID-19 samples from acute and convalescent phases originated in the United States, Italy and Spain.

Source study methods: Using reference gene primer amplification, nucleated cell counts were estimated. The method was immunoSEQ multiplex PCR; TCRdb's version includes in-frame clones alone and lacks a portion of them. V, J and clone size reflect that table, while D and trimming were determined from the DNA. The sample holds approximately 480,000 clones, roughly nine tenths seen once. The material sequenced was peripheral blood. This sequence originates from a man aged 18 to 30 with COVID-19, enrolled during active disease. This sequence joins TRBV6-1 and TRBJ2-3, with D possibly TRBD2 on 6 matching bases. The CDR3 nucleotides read TGTGCCAGCAGTGAAGGGGCGGGGACAGATACGCAGTATTTT. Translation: CASSEGAGTDTQYF.